The sequence of this T cell receptor (beta chain) was determined in a study of human T cells and chemical hapten exposure. Turning to the study itself: Doses of diphenylcyclopropenone went to the patients' scalps weekly throughout the approximately 22-week study. Overall study findings and caveats: Expanded TCRs produced significantly more large CDR3 similarity clusters than controls did.

J lost 7 bases, V lost 4 bases, and 11 bases had no gene match. Looked up from germline, CDR1 is MNHEY and CDR2 is SVGAGI. The CDR3 covers 16 residues. For this clonotype: What it binds is unknown.

Each cDNA molecule in the library carried unique molecular identifiers. From the RACE reads, TCRdb called clonotypes with MiXCR, one entry per CDR3 protein. The sample includes over 75,000 distinct CDR3 sequences, approximately 8% seen only once; the top ten take roughly 1.6%. Specified time point: patch test 1, 2 weeks after DPC sensitization. Stated treatment: therapeutic diphenylcyclopropenone sensitization with weekly scalp DPC. Sample donors consisted of patients with alopecia, aged 18 to 70 years, who were suitable for DPC. Material: whole blood, obtained in connection with sensitization to the hapten diphenylcyclopropenone (DPC). This TCR came from a woman aged 25 to 39 with alopecia areata. Some clones in this sample may be carry-over from other donors' samples. The chain combines TRBV6-5 with TRBJ2-1, with 9 bases fitting TRBD2. The CDR3 here is CASSSLLGLARNEQFF. For the CDR3, the DNA is TGTGCCAGCAGTTCCCTCCTAGGACTAGCGAGGAATGAGCAGTTCTTC.